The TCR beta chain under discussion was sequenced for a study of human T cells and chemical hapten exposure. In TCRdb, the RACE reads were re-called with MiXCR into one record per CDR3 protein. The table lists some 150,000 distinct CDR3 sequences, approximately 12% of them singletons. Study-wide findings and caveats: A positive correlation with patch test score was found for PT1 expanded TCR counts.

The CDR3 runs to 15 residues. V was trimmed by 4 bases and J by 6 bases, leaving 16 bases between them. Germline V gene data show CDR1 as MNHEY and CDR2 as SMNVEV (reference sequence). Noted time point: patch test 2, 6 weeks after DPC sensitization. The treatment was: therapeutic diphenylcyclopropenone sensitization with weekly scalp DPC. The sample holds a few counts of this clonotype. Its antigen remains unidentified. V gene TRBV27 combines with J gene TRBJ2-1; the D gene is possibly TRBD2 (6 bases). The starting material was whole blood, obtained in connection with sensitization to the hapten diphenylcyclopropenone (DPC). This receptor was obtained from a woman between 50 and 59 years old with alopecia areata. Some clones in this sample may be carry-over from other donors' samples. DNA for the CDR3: TGTGCCAGCAGTTCAAGACTAGTTCGTAGCAATGAGCAGTTCTTC. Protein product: CASSSRLVRSNEQFF.